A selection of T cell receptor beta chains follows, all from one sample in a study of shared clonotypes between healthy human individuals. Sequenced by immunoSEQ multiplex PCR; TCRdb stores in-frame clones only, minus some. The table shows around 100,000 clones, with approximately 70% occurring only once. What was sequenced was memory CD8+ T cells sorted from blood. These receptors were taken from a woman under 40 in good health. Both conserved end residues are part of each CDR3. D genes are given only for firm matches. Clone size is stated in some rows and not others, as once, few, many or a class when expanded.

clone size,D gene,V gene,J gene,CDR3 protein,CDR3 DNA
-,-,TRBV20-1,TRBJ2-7,CSAREVYEQYF,TGCAGTGCTAGAGAAGTTTACGAGCAGTACTTC
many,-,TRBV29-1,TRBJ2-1,CSVEAWVGGNEQFF,TGCAGCGTTGAAGCCTGGGTTGGGGGGAATGAGCAGTTCTTC
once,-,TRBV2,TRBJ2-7,CASSKESGWYEQYF,TGTGCCAGCAGTAAAGAGTCAGGGTGGTACGAGCAGTACTTC
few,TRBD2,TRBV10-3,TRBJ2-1,CAISGYGLAGRVGNEQFF,TGTGCCATCAGTGGGTACGGACTAGCGGGACGCGTCGGCAATGAGCAGTTCTTC
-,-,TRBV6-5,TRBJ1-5,CASSYRAGGQPQHF,TGTGCCAGCAGTTACAGAGCTGGGGGTCAGCCCCAGCATTTT
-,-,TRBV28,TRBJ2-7,CASSGGQFEQYF,TGTGCCAGCAGCGGGGGACAGTTCGAGCAGTACTTC
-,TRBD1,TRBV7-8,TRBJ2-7,CASSFFGTEYEQYF,TGTGCCAGCAGCTTTTTCGGGACAGAATACGAGCAGTACTTC
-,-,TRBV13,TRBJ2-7,CASSLEGAVSGYEQYF,TGTGCCAGCAGCTTAGAAGGGGCCGTTTCGGGCTACGAGCAGTACTTC
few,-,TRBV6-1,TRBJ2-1,CASRDYSSYNEQFF,TGTGCCAGCAGGGACTATAGCTCCTACAATGAGCAGTTCTTC
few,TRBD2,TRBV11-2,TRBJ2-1,CASSHGTSGMNEQFF,TGTGCCAGCAGCCACGGGACTAGCGGGATGAATGAGCAGTTCTTC
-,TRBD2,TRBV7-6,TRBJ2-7,CASSLNAGGAYEQYF,TGTGCCAGCAGCTTAAATGCGGGAGGGGCCTACGAGCAGTACTTC
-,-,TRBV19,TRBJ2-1,CASSMTDTDEQFF,TGTGCCAGTAGTATGACGGATACGGATGAGCAGTTCTTC
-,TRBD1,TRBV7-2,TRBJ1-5,CASSLAGQGYQPQHF,TGTGCCAGCAGCTTAGCGGGACAGGGGTATCAGCCCCAGCATTTT
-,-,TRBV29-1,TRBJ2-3,CSVYTDTQYF,TGCAGCGTCTACACAGATACGCAGTATTTT
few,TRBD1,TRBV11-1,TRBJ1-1,CASSQTGAEAFF,TGTGCCAGCAGCCAGACAGGGGCTGAAGCTTTCTTT
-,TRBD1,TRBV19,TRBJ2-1,CASSLFGTGFEQFF,TGTGCCAGTAGTCTTTTCGGGACAGGGTTTGAGCAGTTCTTC
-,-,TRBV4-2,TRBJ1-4,CASSQDRRGANEKLFF,TGTGCCAGCAGCCAAGATCGGAGGGGCGCGAATGAAAAACTGTTTTTT
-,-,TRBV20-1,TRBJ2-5,CSAKREETQYF,TGCAGTGCTAAGCGGGAAGAGACCCAGTACTTC
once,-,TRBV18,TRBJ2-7,CASSPDSSYEQYF,TGTGCCAGCTCACCGGACAGCTCCTACGAGCAGTACTTC
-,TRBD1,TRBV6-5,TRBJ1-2,CASGPDRTYGYTF,TGTGCCAGCGGCCCGGACAGGACCTATGGCTACACCTTC
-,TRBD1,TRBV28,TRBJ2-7,CASSLWVRTGAHEQYF,TGTGCCAGCAGTTTATGGGTGAGGACAGGGGCCCACGAGCAGTACTTC
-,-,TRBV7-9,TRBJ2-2,CASSLTERAGELFF,TGTGCCAGCAGCCTAACAGAGCGGGCCGGGGAGCTGTTTTTT
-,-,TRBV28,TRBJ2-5,CASSFTTREYSRDETQYF,TGTGCCAGCAGTTTTACCACAAGGGAATATTCTCGGGATGAGACCCAGTACTTC
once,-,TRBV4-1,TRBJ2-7,CASSQRVRLDRNYEQYF,TGCGCCAGCAGCCAGCGAGTGCGCCTAGACAGAAACTACGAGCAGTACTTC
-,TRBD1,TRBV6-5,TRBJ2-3,CASSYLDREDTQYF,TGTGCCAGCAGTTACCTTGACAGGGAAGATACGCAGTATTTT
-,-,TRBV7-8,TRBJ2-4,CASSPGTLEKKNIQYF,TGTGCCAGCAGCCCCGGGACACTGGAGAAGAAAAACATTCAGTACTTC
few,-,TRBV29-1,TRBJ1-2,CSGIDRVNGYTF,TGCAGCGGCATTGACAGAGTGAATGGCTACACCTTC
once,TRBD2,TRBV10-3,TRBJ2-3,CAISNVAGFNADTQYF,TGTGCCATCAGCAACGTAGCGGGATTTAATGCAGATACGCAGTATTTT
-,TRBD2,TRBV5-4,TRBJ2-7,CASSLDFGGRNYEQYF,TGTGCCAGCAGCTTGGACTTCGGCGGGAGGAATTACGAGCAGTACTTC
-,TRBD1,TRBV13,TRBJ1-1,CASSLGGTGDTEAFF,TGTGCCAGCAGCTTAGGCGGGACAGGGGACACTGAAGCTTTCTTT
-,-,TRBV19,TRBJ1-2,CASSSRRNRASSF,TGTGCCAGTAGTTCTCGTAGGAATCGGGCCTCTTCGTTC
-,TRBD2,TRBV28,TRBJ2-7,CASSLGTSGYEQYF,TGTGCCAGCAGTTTGGGGACTAGCGGCTACGAGCAGTACTTC
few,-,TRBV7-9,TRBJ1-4,CASSPRAEGYEKLFF,TGTGCCAGCAGCCCCCGGGCCGAGGGATATGAAAAACTGTTTTTT
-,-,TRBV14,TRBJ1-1,CASSSTGPTTEAFF,TGTGCCAGCAGCTCTACGGGACCGACTACTGAAGCTTTCTTT
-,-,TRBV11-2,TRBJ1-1,CASSLYPYKNTEAFF,TGTGCCAGCAGCTTATATCCATACAAGAACACTGAAGCTTTCTTT
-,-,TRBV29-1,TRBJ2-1,CSVEGFTNEQFF,TGCAGCGTTGAGGGTTTCACTAATGAGCAGTTCTTC
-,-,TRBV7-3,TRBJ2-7,CASSSPPSYEQYF,TGTGCCAGCAGCTCCCCCCCCTCCTACGAGCAGTACTTC
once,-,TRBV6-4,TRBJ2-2,CASSGAGTGELFF,TGTGCCAGCAGTGGCGCGGGCACCGGGGAGCTGTTTTTT
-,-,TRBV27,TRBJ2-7,CASSIMGEQYF,TGTGCCAGCAGTATTATGGGGGAGCAGTACTTC
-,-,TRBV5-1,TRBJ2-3,CASSLLDPDTQYF,TGCGCCAGCAGCTTGCTAGACCCAGATACGCAGTATTTT
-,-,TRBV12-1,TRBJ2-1,CASSSARGSGTYNEQFF,TGTGCCAGCAGCTCCGCTCGGGGTAGCGGGACCTACAATGAGCAGTTCTTC
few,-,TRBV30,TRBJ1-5,CAWDPGDGQPQHF,TGTGCCTGGGACCCAGGGGACGGTCAGCCCCAGCATTTT
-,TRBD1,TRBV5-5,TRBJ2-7,CASSLGGQGNFEQYF,TGTGCCAGCAGCTTGGGGGGACAGGGGAACTTCGAGCAGTACTTC
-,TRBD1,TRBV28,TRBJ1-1,CASTPDRVTEAFF,TGTGCCAGCACCCCAGACAGGGTGACTGAAGCTTTCTTT
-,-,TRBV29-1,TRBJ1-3,CSGPHRPDSGNTIYF,TGCAGCGGCCCCCATCGGCCGGACTCTGGAAACACCATATATTTT
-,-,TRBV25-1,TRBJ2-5,CASRPTGYETQYF,TGTGCCAGCCGCCCGACGGGATATGAGACCCAGTACTTC
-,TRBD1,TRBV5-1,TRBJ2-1,CASSSHRGSYNEQFF,TGCGCCAGCAGCTCACACAGGGGGTCCTACAATGAGCAGTTCTTC
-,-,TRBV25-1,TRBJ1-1,CASSIGQFEAFF,TGTGCCAGCTCCATCGGACAGTTTGAAGCTTTCTTT
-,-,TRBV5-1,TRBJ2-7,CASSNRRPYEQYF,TGCGCCAGCAGTAATAGGCGCCCCTACGAGCAGTACTTC
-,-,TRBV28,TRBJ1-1,CASSTGSSTPEAFF,TGTGCCAGCAGTACAGGTTCCTCAACCCCTGAAGCTTTCTTT